This TCR beta chain was sequenced during a study of CD8 T cells in ankylosing spondylitis. Study results and limitations: In ankylosing spondylitis blood, a motif of roughly eight highly homologous TCR beta variants appeared characteristic.

J was trimmed by 2 bases and V by 6 bases; bases with no gene match: 11. The CDR3 length is 15 residues. The germline V gene encodes CDR1 DFQATT and CDR2 SNEGSKA (reference sequence). Comment on this clonotype: Its antigen remains unidentified.

Libraries for TCR beta were made by quantitative 5'-RACE with molecular barcodes. TCRdb re-called the 5' RACE reads with MiXCR, one entry per CDR3 protein. The sample lists around 450,000 distinct CDR3 sequences; roughly 26% were seen once. V usage is TRBV20-1 and J usage is TRBJ2-5; 8 nucleotides line up with TRBD2. This receptor was identified in a male donor with ankylosing spondylitis. Sequencing was carried out using blood, either unsorted or a sorted T cell fraction (not recorded which). CDR3 coding DNA: TGCAGTGCAAATGGCGGGAGGCCCCCTCAAGAGACCCAGTACTTC. Encoded protein: CSANGGRPPQETQYF.